Listed below are T cell receptor beta chains from one sample, sequenced in a study of T-cell memory formation after mild COVID-19. TCRdb redid the calling of the 5' RACE reads with MiXCR, one entry per CDR3 protein. The sample carries approximately 450,000 distinct CDR3 sequences, roughly 18% recorded once. Specimen: PBMCs or a T cell subset sorted from them (not recorded which). The receptors originated from an adult woman who had mild COVID-19 (a few samples of this study predate the infection). Cell type and time point are not known. Each CDR3 is given with its conserved first and last residue. A D gene is named only where the DNA matches it firmly. The size entry is marked missing in some rows and otherwise reads once, few, many or a size class.

cdr3_aa: CASSIRGTKNIQYF; cdr3_nt: TGTGCCAGCAGCATCAGGGGTACCAAAAACATTCAGTACTTC; clone_size: -; d_call: -; v_call: TRBV11-2; j_call: TRBJ2-4
cdr3_aa: CSALEGQAKNTEAFF; cdr3_nt: TGCAGTGCCCTGGAAGGACAGGCGAAGAACACTGAAGCTTTCTTT; clone_size: -; d_call: TRBD1; v_call: TRBV20-1; j_call: TRBJ1-1
cdr3_aa: CASSSTRGRTEAFF; cdr3_nt: TGTGCCAGCAGCTCGACGCGGGGGCGGACTGAAGCTTTCTTT; clone_size: few; d_call: -; v_call: TRBV7-2; j_call: TRBJ1-1
cdr3_aa: CASSYSSGTGSRRPFF; cdr3_nt: TGTGCCAGCAGTTACTCTTCGGGGACAGGCTCGAGGAGGCCTTTCTTT; clone_size: -; d_call: TRBD1; v_call: TRBV6-5; j_call: TRBJ1-1
cdr3_aa: CASSQEGGLISYEQYF; cdr3_nt: TGTGCCAGCAGCCAAGAGGGGGGTTTAATCTCCTACGAGCAGTACTTC; clone_size: -; d_call: -; v_call: TRBV14; j_call: TRBJ2-7
cdr3_aa: CASGTGLSYGYTF; cdr3_nt: TGCGCCAGCGGAACAGGATTATCTTATGGCTACACCTTC; clone_size: many; d_call: -; v_call: TRBV5-1; j_call: TRBJ1-2
cdr3_aa: CASSLQPGHQPQHF; cdr3_nt: TGTGCCAGCAGCTTACAGCCAGGGCATCAGCCCCAGCATTTT; clone_size: few; d_call: -; v_call: TRBV5-5; j_call: TRBJ1-5
cdr3_aa: CASSYSGTPYEQYF; cdr3_nt: TGCGCCAGCAGCTATTCCGGGACACCTTACGAGCAGTACTTC; clone_size: many; d_call: -; v_call: TRBV5-1; j_call: TRBJ2-7
cdr3_aa: CASKTDGANRRNTEAFF; cdr3_nt: TGCGCCAGCAAGACCGACGGGGCTAATCGAAGGAACACTGAAGCTTTCTTT; clone_size: few; d_call: -; v_call: TRBV5-1; j_call: TRBJ1-1
cdr3_aa: CASSPRDSLSTNEKLFF; cdr3_nt: TGTGCCAGCAGCCCCAGGGACAGCCTTTCAACTAATGAAAAACTGTTTTTT; clone_size: few; d_call: TRBD1; v_call: TRBV7-2; j_call: TRBJ1-4
cdr3_aa: CAWSGFHQGRVQPQHF; cdr3_nt: TGTGCCTGGAGCGGCTTCCACCAAGGGCGGGTTCAGCCCCAGCATTTT; clone_size: -; d_call: -; v_call: TRBV30; j_call: TRBJ1-5
cdr3_aa: CSARWVSYEQYF; cdr3_nt: TGCAGTGCTAGGTGGGTCTCCTACGAGCAGTACTTC; clone_size: few; d_call: -; v_call: TRBV20-1; j_call: TRBJ2-7
cdr3_aa: CASSLRGRLTEAFF; cdr3_nt: TGTGCCAGCAGTTTAAGGGGGCGGTTAACTGAAGCTTTCTTT; clone_size: -; d_call: TRBD1; v_call: TRBV12-3/TRBV12-4; j_call: TRBJ1-1
cdr3_aa: CASSYSQTSGAQETQYF; cdr3_nt: TGTGCCAGCAGTTACTCGCAGACTAGCGGGGCCCAAGAGACCCAGTACTTC; clone_size: few; d_call: TRBD2; v_call: TRBV6-5; j_call: TRBJ2-5
cdr3_aa: CASSLEGAGAEAFF; cdr3_nt: TGTGCCAGCAGCTTAGAGGGGGCGGGAGCTGAAGCTTTCTTT; clone_size: few; d_call: -; v_call: TRBV11-2; j_call: TRBJ1-1
cdr3_aa: CASSRGLEGARGPGNTIYF; cdr3_nt: TGCGCCAGCAGCCGAGGGTTAGAGGGAGCAAGGGGACCTGGAAACACCATATATTTT; clone_size: few; d_call: -; v_call: TRBV4-3; j_call: TRBJ1-3
cdr3_aa: CASSLARDMNTEAFF; cdr3_nt: TGCGCCAGCAGCTTGGCTAGGGATATGAACACTGAAGCTTTCTTT; clone_size: -; d_call: -; v_call: TRBV5-1; j_call: TRBJ1-1
cdr3_aa: CAWSVPVSEQFF; cdr3_nt: TGTGCCTGGAGTGTACCTGTTAGTGAGCAGTTCTTC; clone_size: -; d_call: -; v_call: TRBV30; j_call: TRBJ2-1
cdr3_aa: CASSIDQGWEKLFF; cdr3_nt: TGTGCCAGTAGTATAGATCAAGGATGGGAAAAACTGTTTTTT; clone_size: -; d_call: -; v_call: TRBV19; j_call: TRBJ1-4
cdr3_aa: CASRNRLGEKINEQYF; cdr3_nt: TGTGCCAGCAGGAACAGACTGGGGGAAAAAATTAACGAGCAGTACTTC; clone_size: few; d_call: -; v_call: TRBV12-3/TRBV12-4; j_call: TRBJ2-7
cdr3_aa: CASSRNSANQPQHF; cdr3_nt: TGTGCCAGCAGTCGCAACAGTGCCAATCAGCCCCAGCATTTT; clone_size: -; d_call: -; v_call: TRBV6-2/TRBV6-3; j_call: TRBJ1-5
cdr3_aa: CASSLLDGDTEAFF; cdr3_nt: TGTGCCAGCAGCTTACTGGACGGGGACACTGAAGCTTTCTTT; clone_size: few; d_call: -; v_call: TRBV7-9; j_call: TRBJ1-1
cdr3_aa: CASSFRLRSYGYTF; cdr3_nt: TGTGCCAGCAGTTTTCGGTTACGAAGCTATGGCTACACCTTC; clone_size: -; d_call: -; v_call: TRBV12-3/TRBV12-4; j_call: TRBJ1-2
cdr3_aa: CASSLTGGVRNTEAFF; cdr3_nt: TGCGCCAGCAGCTTAACAGGGGGCGTTCGGAACACTGAAGCTTTCTTT; clone_size: few; d_call: TRBD1; v_call: TRBV5-1; j_call: TRBJ1-1
cdr3_aa: CASSSTQGTSGNTIYF; cdr3_nt: TGTGCCAGCAGCTCAACACAGGGAACCTCTGGAAACACCATATATTTT; clone_size: -; d_call: -; v_call: TRBV7-9; j_call: TRBJ1-3